This T cell receptor (beta chain) was found in a study of T cells in localized non-small cell lung cancer. With regard to this clone: Its antigen is unknown.

Germline V gene sequence: CDR1 MDHEN, CDR2 SYDVKM. V shed 5 bases, J shed 7 bases, and the junction held 10 bases outside the gene matches. This CDR3 comprises 14 residues. Profiled with immunoSEQ multiplex PCR; TCRdb holds only in-frame clones, not every one. Seen here are roughly 67,000 clones, almost 85% observed once, and the top ten hold approximately 12%. Study results and limitations: Greater blood T cell density accompanied longer overall survival. Only one tumor region went through sequencing, so heterogeneity may still be there. Within adjacent lung there appeared a median approximately 60 of the top 100 tumor clones. Peak T cell clonality was found in uninvolved adjacent lung, exceeding tumor.

The starting material was peripheral blood, obtained before any cancer treatment. The chain couples TRBV28 to TRBJ1-1, with TRBD1 identical over 7 bases. The sequence was obtained from an older female donor with stage I lung adenocarcinoma. The CDR3 reads CASSTRQGRSEAFF. Written as DNA, the CDR3 is TGTGCCAGCAGTACCCGACAGGGCCGGAGTGAAGCTTTCTTT.